This paragraph reports one T cell receptor (beta chain). TCRdb's table, derived via immunoSEQ multiplex PCR, lists solely in-frame clones and lacks some. Of 50,000 to 65,000 clones detected, roughly 93% appear once; the ten largest clones hold 1% to 1.5%. The data were taken from a study of T cell changes during pregnancy in multiple sclerosis. V lost 6 bases and J lost 3; bases outside the gene matches: 9. Germline V CDR1 and CDR2: MNHEY, SVGAGI. The CDR3 is 15 amino acids. The rearrangement uses TRBV6-5 and TRBJ2-7; 9 bases are a match to TRBD2. The TCR originated in a female donor with multiple sclerosis, enrolled in a pregnancy study. The source was peripheral blood, collected in the second trimester of pregnancy. The CDR3 loop is CASSPGLAKGYEQYF. DNA for the CDR3: TGTGCCAGCAGCCCTGGACTAGCGAAGGGCTACGAGCAGTACTTC.